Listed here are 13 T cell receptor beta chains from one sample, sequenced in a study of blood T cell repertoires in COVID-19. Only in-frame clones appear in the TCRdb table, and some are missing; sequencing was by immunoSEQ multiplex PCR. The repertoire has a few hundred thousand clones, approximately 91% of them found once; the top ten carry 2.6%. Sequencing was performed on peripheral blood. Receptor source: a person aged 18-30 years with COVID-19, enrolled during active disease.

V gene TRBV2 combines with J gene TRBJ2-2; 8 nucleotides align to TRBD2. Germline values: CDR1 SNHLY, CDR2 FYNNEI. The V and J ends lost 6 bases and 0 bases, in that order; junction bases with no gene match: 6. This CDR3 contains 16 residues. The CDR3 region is CASRVRLATNTGELFF. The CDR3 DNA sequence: TGTGCCAGCAGAGTGAGACTAGCGACGAACACCGGGGAGCTGTTTTTT.

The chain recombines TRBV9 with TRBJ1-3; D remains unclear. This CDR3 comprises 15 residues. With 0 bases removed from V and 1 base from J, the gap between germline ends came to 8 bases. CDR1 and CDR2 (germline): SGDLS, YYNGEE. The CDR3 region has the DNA TGTGCCAGCAGCGTAGCTACGGGGTCTGGAAACACCATATATTTT. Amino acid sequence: CASSVATGSGNTIYF.

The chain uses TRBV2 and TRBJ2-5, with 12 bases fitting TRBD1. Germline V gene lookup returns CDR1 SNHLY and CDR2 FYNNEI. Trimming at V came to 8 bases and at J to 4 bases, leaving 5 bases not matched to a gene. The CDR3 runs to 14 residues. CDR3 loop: CASGTGGAGETQYF. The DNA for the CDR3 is TGTGCCAGCGGGACAGGGGGCGCAGGAGAGACCCAGTACTTC.

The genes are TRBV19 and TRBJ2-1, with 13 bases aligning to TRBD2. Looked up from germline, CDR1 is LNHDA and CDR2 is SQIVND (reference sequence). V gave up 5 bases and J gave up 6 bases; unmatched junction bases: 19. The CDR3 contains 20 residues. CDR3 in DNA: TGTGCCAGTAGTGCAAATTTCTTGGGGGCGACTAGCGGGAGGATCAATGAGCAGTTCTTC. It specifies CASSANFLGATSGRINEQFF.

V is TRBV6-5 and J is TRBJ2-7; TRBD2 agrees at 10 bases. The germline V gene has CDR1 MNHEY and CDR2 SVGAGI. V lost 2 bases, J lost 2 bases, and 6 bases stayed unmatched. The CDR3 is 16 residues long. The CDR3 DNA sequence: TGTGCCAGCAGTTACGACGCACTAGCGGGGACCTACGAGCAGTACTTC. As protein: CASSYDALAGTYEQYF.

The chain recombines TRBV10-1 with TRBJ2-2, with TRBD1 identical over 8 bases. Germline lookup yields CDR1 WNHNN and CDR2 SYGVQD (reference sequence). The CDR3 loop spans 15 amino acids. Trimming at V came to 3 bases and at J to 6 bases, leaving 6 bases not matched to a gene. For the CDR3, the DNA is TGCGCCAGCAGTGAAATGACAGGGGTGGCCGGGGAGCTGTTTTTT. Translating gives CASSEMTGVAGELFF.

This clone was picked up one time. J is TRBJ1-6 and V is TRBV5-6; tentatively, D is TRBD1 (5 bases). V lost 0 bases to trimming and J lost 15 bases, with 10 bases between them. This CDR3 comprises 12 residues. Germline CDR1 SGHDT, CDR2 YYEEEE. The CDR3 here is CASSLDRGSLHF. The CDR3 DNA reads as TGTGCCAGCAGCTTGGACCGGGGGAGCCTCCACTTT. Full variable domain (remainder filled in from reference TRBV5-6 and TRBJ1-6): DAGVTQSPTHLIKTRGQQVTLRCSPKSGHDTVSWYQQALGQGPQFIFQYYEEEERQRGNFPDRFSGHQFPNYSSELNVNALLLGDSALYLCASSLDRGSLHFGNGTRLTVT.

CDR3 loop: CASSPGGMNTEAFF. In DNA form, the CDR3 reads TGTGCCAGCAGTCCCGGAGGGATGAACACTGAAGCTTTCTTT. The rearrangement uses TRBV25-1 and TRBJ1-1; D gene uncertain. V lost 5 bases to trimming and J lost 0 bases, with 10 bases between them. Germline values: CDR1 MGHDK, CDR2 SYGVNS. The CDR3 is 14 amino acids.

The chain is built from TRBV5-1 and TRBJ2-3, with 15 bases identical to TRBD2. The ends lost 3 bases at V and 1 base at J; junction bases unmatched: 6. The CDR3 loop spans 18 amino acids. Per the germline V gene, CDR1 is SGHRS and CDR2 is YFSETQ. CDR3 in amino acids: CASSSGLAGGARTDTQYF. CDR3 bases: TGCGCCAGCAGCTCAGGACTAGCGGGAGGGGCTCGCACAGATACGCAGTATTTT.

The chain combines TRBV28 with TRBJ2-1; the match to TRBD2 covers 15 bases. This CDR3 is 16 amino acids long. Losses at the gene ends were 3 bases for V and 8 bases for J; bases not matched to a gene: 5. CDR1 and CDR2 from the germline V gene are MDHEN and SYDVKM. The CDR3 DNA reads TGTGCCAGCAGTTTGCAGGGACTAGCGGGAGGCCATGAGCAGTTCTTC. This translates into CASSLQGLAGGHEQFF.

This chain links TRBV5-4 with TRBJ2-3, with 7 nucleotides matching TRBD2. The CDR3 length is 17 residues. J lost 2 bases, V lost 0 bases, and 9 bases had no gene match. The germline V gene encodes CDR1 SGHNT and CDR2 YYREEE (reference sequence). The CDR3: CASSLGGLAADTDTQYF. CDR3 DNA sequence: TGTGCCAGCAGCTTGGGGGGTCTAGCGGCCGACACAGATACGCAGTATTTT.

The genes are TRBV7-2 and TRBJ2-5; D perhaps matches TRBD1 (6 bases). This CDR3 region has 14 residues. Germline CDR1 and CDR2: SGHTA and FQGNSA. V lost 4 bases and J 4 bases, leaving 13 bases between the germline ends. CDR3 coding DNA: TGTGCCAGCAGCTGGTGGACAGCTCGAGAGACCCAGTACTTC. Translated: CASSWWTARETQYF.

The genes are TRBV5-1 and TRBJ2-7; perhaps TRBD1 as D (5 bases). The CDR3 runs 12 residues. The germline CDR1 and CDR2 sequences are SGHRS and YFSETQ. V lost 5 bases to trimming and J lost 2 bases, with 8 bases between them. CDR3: CASRKGPYEQYF. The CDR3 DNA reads TGCGCCAGCAGAAAGGGGCCCTACGAGCAGTACTTC.